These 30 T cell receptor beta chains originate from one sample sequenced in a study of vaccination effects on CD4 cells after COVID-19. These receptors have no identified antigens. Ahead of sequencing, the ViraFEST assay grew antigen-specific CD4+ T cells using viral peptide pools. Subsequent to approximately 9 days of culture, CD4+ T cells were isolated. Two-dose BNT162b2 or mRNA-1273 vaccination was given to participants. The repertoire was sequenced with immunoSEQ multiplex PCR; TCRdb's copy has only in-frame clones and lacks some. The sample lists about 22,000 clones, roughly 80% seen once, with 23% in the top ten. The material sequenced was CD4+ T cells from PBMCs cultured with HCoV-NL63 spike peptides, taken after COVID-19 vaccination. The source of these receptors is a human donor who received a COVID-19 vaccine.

CDR3: CASSQQGRTGANVLTF. The DNA of the CDR3 is TGTGCCAGCAGCCAGCAGGGACGGACTGGGGCCAACGTCCTGACTTTC. The rearrangement links TRBV3-1 (or the pseudogene TRBV3-2) to TRBJ2-6; TRBD1 or TRBD2 may be the D gene (5 bases each). The CDR3 extends over 16 amino acids. V was pared by 3 bases and J by 2 bases, with 11 bases between. The germline CDR1 and CDR2 sequences are LGHDT and YNNKEL (reference sequence).

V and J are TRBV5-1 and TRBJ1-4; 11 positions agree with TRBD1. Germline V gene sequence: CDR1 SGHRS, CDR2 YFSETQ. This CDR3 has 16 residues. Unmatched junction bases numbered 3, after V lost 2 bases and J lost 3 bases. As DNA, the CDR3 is TGCGCCAGCAGCTTAGGACAGGGGGCATCTAATGAAAAACTGTTTTTT. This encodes CASSLGQGASNEKLFF.

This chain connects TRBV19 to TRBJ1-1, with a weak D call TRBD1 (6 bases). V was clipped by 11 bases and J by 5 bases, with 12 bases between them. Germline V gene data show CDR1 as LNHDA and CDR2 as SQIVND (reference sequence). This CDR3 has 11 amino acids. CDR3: CASRRGTEAFF. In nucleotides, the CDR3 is TGTGCCTCCAGAAGGGGGACTGAAGCTTTCTTT.

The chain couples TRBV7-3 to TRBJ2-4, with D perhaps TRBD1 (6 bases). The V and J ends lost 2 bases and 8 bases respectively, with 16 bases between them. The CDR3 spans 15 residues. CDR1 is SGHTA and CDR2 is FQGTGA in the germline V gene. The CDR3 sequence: CASSLGQPEEDIQYF. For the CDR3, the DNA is TGTGCCAGCAGCTTAGGACAGCCGGAAGAGGACATTCAGTACTTC.

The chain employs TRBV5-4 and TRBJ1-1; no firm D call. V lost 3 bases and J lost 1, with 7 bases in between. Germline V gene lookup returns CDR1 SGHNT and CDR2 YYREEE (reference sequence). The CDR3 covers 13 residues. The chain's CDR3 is CASSYDKNTEAFF. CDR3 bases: TGTGCCAGCAGCTATGACAAGAACACTGAAGCTTTCTTT.

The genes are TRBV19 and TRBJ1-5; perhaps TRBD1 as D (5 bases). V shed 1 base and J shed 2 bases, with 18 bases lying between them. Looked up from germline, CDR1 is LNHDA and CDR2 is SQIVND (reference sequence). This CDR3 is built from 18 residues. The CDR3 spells CASSIAGKFRARNQPQHF. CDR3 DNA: TGTGCCAGTAGTATAGCGGGCAAATTCAGGGCGCGCAATCAGCCCCAGCATTTT. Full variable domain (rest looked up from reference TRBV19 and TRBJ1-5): DGGITQSPKYLFRKEGQNVTLSCEQNLNHDAMYWYRQDPGQGLRLIYYSQIVNDFQKGDIAEGYSVSREKKESFPLTVTSAQKNPTAFYLCASSIAGKFRARNQPQHFGDGTRLSIL.

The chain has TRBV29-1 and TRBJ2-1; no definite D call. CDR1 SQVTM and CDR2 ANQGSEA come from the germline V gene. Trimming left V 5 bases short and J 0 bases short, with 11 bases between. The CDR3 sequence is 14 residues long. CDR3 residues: CSVSTRSSYNEQFF. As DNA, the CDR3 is TGCAGCGTTTCGACTCGTAGCTCCTACAATGAGCAGTTCTTC.

The CDR3 reads CASSGTGNEQFF. The CDR3 DNA follows: TGTGCCAGCTCCGGGACTGGGAATGAGCAGTTCTTC. This chain joins TRBV7-9 and TRBJ2-1; D may be TRBD2 (6 bases). The CDR3 totals 12 residues. Germline-derived CDR1 and CDR2 are SEHNR and FQNEAQ (reference sequence). V dropped 8 bases and J dropped 7 bases, with 12 bases sitting between them.

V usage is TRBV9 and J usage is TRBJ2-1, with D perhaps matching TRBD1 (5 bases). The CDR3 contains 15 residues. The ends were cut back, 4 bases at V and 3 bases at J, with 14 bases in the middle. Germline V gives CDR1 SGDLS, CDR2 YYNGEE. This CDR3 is CASSQDNHFYNEQFF. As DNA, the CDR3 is TGTGCCAGCAGCCAGGACAACCATTTCTACAATGAGCAGTTCTTC.

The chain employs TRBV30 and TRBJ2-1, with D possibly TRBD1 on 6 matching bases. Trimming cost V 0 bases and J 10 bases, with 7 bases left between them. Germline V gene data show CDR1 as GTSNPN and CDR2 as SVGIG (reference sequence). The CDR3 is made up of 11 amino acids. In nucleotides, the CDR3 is TGTGCCTGGAGTGTAGGGGGAGAGCAGTTCTTC. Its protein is CAWSVGGEQFF.

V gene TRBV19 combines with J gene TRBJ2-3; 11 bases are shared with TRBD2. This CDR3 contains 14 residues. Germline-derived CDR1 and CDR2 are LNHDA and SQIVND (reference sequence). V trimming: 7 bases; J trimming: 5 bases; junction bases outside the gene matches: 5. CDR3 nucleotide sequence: TGTGCCAGTACTCAAGGGACTAGCGGAGATACGCAGTATTTT. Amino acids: CASTQGTSGDTQYF. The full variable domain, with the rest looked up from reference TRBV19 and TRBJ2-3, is DGGITQSPKYLFRKEGQNVTLSCEQNLNHDAMYWYRQDPGQGLRLIYYSQIVNDFQKGDIAEGYSVSREKKESFPLTVTSAQKNPTAFYLCASTQGTSGDTQYFGPGTRLTVL.

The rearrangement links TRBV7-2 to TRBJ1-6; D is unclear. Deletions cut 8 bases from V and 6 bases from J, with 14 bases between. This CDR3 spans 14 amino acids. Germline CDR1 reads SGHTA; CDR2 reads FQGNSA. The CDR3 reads CASHMTGINSPLHF. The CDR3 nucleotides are TGTGCCAGCCACATGACGGGCATTAATTCACCCCTCCACTTT.

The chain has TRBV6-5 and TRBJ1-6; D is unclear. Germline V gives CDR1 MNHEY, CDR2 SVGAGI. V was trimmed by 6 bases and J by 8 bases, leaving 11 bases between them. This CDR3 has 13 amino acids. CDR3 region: CASRTLTDSPLHF. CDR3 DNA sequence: TGTGCCAGCAGAACGCTGACCGATTCACCCCTCCACTTT.

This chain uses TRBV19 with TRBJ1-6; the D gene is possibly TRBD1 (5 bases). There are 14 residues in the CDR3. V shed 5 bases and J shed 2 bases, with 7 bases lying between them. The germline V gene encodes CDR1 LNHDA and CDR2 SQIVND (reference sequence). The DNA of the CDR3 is TGTGCCAGTAGTCAGGGCGCCTATAATTCACCCCTCCACTTT. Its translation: CASSQGAYNSPLHF.

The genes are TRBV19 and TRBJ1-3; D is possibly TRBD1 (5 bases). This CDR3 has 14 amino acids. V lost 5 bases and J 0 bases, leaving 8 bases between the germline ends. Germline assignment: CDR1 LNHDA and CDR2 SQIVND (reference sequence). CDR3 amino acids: CASSETASGNTIYF. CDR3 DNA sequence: TGTGCCAGTAGTGAGACAGCCTCTGGAAACACCATATATTTT.

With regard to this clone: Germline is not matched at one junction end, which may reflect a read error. The CDR3 bases are TGTGCTAGCAGCGGGAGTATGATTTCGAACACCGGGGAGCTGTTTTTT. Translation: CASSGSMISNTGELFF. The chain carries TRBV7-7 and TRBJ2-2, with 8 bases fitting TRBD2. This CDR3 region has 16 residues. Germline lookup yields CDR1 SSHAT and CDR2 FNYEAQ (reference sequence). The variable domain in full, with the rest retrieved from reference TRBV7-7 and TRBJ2-2, is GAGVSQSPRYKVTKRGQDVTLRCDPISSHATLYWYQQALGQGPEFLTYFNYEAQPDKSGLPSDRFSAERPEGSISTLTIQRTEQRDSAMYRCASSGSMISNTGELFFGEGSRLTVL.

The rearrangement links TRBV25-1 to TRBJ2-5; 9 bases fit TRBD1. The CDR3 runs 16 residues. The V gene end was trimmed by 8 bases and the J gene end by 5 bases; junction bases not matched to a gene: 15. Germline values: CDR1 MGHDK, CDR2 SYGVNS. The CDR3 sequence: CASGYSNRGRVETQYF. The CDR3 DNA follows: TGTGCCAGCGGATACAGTAACAGGGGGCGCGTGGAGACCCAGTACTTC. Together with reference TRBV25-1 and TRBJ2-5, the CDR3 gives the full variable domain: EADIYQTPRYLVIGTGKKITLECSQTMGHDKMYWYQQDPGMELHLIHYSYGVNSTEKGDLSSESTVSRIRTEHFPLTLESARPSHTSQYLCASGYSNRGRVETQYFGPGTRLLVL.

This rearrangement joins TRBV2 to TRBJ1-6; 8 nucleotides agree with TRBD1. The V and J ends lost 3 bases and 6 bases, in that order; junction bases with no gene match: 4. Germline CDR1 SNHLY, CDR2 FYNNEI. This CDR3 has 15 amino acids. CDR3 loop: CASSEGQVLNSPLHF. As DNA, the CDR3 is TGTGCCAGCAGTGAGGGACAGGTCCTTAATTCACCCCTCCACTTT.

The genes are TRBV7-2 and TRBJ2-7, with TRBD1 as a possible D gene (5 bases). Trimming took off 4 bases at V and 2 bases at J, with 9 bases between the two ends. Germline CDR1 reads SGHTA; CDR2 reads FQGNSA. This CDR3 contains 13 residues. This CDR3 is CASSSYRTYEQYF. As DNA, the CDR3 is TGTGCCAGCAGCTCCTACAGGACCTACGAGCAGTACTTC.

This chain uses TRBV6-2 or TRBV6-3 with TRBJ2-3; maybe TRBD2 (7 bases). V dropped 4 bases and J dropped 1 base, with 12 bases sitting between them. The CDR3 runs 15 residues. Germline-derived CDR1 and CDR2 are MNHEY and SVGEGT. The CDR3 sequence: CASSSRGAGTDTQYF. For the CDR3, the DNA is TGTGCCAGCAGTTCCCGGGGGGCGGGCACAGATACGCAGTATTTT.

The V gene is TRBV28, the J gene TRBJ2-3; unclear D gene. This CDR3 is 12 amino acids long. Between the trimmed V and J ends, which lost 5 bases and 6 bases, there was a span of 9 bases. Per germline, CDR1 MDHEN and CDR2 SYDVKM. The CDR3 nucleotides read TGTGCCAGCAGTCCCCATCAGGATACGCAGTATTTT. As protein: CASSPHQDTQYF.

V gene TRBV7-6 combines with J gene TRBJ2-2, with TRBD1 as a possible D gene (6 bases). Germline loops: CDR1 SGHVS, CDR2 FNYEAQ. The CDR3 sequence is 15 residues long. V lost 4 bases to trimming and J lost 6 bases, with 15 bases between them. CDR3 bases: TGTGCCAGCAGCTCTAAACAGGGAACTGCCGGGGAGCTGTTTTTT. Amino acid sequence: CASSSKQGTAGELFF.

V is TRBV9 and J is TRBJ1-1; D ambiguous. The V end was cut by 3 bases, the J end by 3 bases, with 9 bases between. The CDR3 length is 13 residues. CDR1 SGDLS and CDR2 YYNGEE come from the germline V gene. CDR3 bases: TGTGCCAGCAGCGCGGCCCGGGACACTGAAGCTTTCTTT. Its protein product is CASSAARDTEAFF.

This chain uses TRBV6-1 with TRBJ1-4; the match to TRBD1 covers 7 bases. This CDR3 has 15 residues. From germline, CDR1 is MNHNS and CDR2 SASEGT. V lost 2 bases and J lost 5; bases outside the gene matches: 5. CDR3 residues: CASSEMGDSNEKLFF. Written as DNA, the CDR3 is TGTGCCAGCAGTGAAATGGGGGACAGCAATGAAAAACTGTTTTTT.

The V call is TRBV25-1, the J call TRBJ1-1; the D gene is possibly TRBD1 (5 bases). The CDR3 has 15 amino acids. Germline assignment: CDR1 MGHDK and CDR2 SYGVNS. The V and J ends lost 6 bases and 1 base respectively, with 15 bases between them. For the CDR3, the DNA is TGTGCCAGCAGACCCGTCTGGGGCCCGAACACTGAAGCTTTCTTT. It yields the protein CASRPVWGPNTEAFF. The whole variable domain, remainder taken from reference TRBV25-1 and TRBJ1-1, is EADIYQTPRYLVIGTGKKITLECSQTMGHDKMYWYQQDPGMELHLIHYSYGVNSTEKGDLSSESTVSRIRTEHFPLTLESARPSHTSQYLCASRPVWGPNTEAFFGQGTRLTVV.

The CDR3 is CAWSGQVISTTNEKLFF. The DNA for the CDR3 is TGTGCCTGGAGTGGACAGGTGATAAGCACAACTAATGAAAAACTGTTTTTT. The chain links TRBV30 to TRBJ1-4; possibly TRBD1 for D (6 bases). V lost 1 base, J lost 0 bases, and 15 bases lay in between. From germline, CDR1 is GTSNPN and CDR2 SVGIG (reference sequence). CDR3 length: 17 residues.

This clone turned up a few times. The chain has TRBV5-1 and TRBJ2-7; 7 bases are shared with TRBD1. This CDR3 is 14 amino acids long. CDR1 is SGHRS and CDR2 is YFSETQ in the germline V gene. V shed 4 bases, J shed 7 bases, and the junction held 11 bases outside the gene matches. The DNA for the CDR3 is TGCGCCAGCAGCCCAGGGGGTGCATACGGTGAGCAGTACTTC. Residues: CASSPGGAYGEQYF.

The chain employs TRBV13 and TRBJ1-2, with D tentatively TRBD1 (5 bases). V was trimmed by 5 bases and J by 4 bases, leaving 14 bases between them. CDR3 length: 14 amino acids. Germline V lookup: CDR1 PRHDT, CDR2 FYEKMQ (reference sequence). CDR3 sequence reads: CASSLGGPVYGYTF. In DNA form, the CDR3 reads TGTGCCAGCAGCCTCGGGGGACCAGTCTATGGCTACACCTTC.

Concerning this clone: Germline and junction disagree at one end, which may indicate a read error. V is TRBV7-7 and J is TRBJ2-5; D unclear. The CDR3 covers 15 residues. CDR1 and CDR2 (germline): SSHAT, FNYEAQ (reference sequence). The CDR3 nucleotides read TGTGCTAGCAGCTTAGAAGTGGCAGGAGAAGAGACCCAGTACTTC. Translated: CASSLEVAGEETQYF.

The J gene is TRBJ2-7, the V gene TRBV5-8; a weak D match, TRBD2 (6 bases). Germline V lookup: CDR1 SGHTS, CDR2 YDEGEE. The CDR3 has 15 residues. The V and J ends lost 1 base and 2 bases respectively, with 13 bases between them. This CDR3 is CASSLRRRGPYEQYF. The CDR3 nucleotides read TGTGCCAGCAGCTTGCGTAGGAGGGGACCCTACGAGCAGTACTTC.